A selection of T cell receptor beta chains follows, all from one sample in a study of cytomegalovirus exposure and HLA in healthy donors. Data came from immunoSEQ multiplex PCR; TCRdb stores just in-frame clones and leaves some out. Of about 130,000 clones listed, about 79% are singletons. Material: PBMCs. The receptors derive from a man aged 50-60 years in good health and CMV-seronegative. CDR3s include the opening cysteine and the closing phenylalanine or tryptophan. Fields, in order: CDR3 length, D gene, J gene, clone size, V gene, CDR3 DNA, CDR3 protein. A D gene is named only where the DNA matches it firmly. A clone size is listed for some rows: how often the clone was seen (once, few, many), or a class if it is expanded.

>18|TRBD2|TRBJ2-3|-|TRBV5-1
TGCGCCAGCAGCTTGGCCAGGACTAGCGGGGGGGCAGTTGATACGCAGTATTTT
CASSLARTSGGAVDTQYF
>15|-|TRBJ1-2|-|TRBV6-1
TGTGCCAGCAGTCCAAACAGGGTTCGTAGCTATGGCTACACCTTC
CASSPNRVRSYGYTF
>16|-|TRBJ2-7|-|TRBV27
TGTGCCAGCAGTCTGTACAATCGGGACTCCATCGACGAGCAGTACTTC
CASSLYNRDSIDEQYF
>14|TRBD1|TRBJ1-1|once|TRBV7-9
TGTGCCAGCAGCTTGGGACAGGGAGACACTGAAGCTTTCTTT
CASSLGQGDTEAFF
>16|TRBD1|TRBJ1-4|-|TRBV5-1
TGCGCCAGCTCACGAACACCCGGACAGGCTAATGAAAAACTGTTTTTT
CASSRTPGQANEKLFF
>15|-|TRBJ2-5|once|TRBV27
TGTGCCAGCAGTTTCTGGTCAGGGCAGGTGGAGACCCAGTACTTC
CASSFWSGQVETQYF
>16|-|TRBJ1-1|-|TRBV2
TGTGCCAGCAGTGAAGGGCAGGGGACCATGAACACTGAAGCTTTCTTT
CASSEGQGTMNTEAFF
>15|-|TRBJ2-7|-|TRBV6-5
TGTGCCAGCAGCTGGGACCCCAGAGGAGGGTACGAGCAGTACTTC
CASSWDPRGGYEQYF
>14|TRBD1|TRBJ1-4|-|TRBV27
TGTGCCAGCAGTCAGAGACAGGGGTGGGAAAAACTGTTTTTT
CASSQRQGWEKLFF
>14|TRBD2|TRBJ2-7|-|TRBV19
TGTGCCAGTAGTACTACTAGCGGGGCTTACGAGCAGTACTTC
CASSTTSGAYEQYF
>14|-|TRBJ2-7|-|TRBV27
TGTGCCAGCAGTTTGACCCGTGGGAGGTACGAGCAGTACTTC
CASSLTRGRYEQYF
>14|-|TRBJ1-1|few|TRBV6-5
TGTGCCAGCAGTTACTCCCTGGCTAGGGGTGAAGCTTTCTTT
CASSYSLARGEAFF
>15|TRBD1|TRBJ2-2|-|TRBV15
TGTGCCACCAGCAAAGACAGGGTTAACACCGGGGAGCTGTTTTTT
CATSKDRVNTGELFF
>11|-|TRBJ2-1|-|TRBV7-8
TGTGCCAGCAGCTCGTCGGGAGAGCAGTTCTTC
CASSSSGEQFF
>16|-|TRBJ1-1|-|TRBV4-1
TGCGCCAGCAGCCAGAGTAGAGGGGGAAGTGGCACTGAAGCTTTCTTT
CASSQSRGGSGTEAFF
>12|-|TRBJ1-2|-|TRBV2
TGTGCCAAGCAGGGGACAAATCATGGCTACACCTTC
CAKQGTNHGYTF
>15|-|TRBJ2-7|-|TRBV9
TGTGCCAGCAGCGTAGGGGGTGGGGGAGGCTACGAGCAGTACTTC
CASSVGGGGGYEQYF
>16|-|TRBJ1-1|-|TRBV4-1
TGCGCCAGCAGCCATATGACAGGCCCGAGGGACACTGAAGCTTTCTTT
CASSHMTGPRDTEAFF
>15|TRBD1|TRBJ2-2|-|TRBV5-4
TGTGCCAGCAGCCCCAGACAGGGGAGGACCGGGGAGCTGTTTTTT
CASSPRQGRTGELFF
>12|-|TRBJ1-4|-|TRBV18
TGTGCCAGCTCACCAACGAGGGAAAAACTGTTTTTT
CASSPTREKLFF
>14|-|TRBJ1-1|-|TRBV5-1
TGCGCCAGCAGCCCTGAACAGGGTCTGACTGAAGCTTTCTTT
CASSPEQGLTEAFF
>13|-|TRBJ2-5|-|TRBV14
TGTGCCAGCAGCCAAGCGGGGATAGAGACCCAGTACTTC
CASSQAGIETQYF